What follows describes a single T cell receptor beta chain. Here immunoSEQ multiplex PCR was the method, and the copy in TCRdb shows in-frame clones only, minus some. Of about 23,000 clones in the sample, more than 90% are singletons; the top ten hold less than 2%. The V gene lost 7 bases and the J gene lost 5 bases, with 11 bases spanning the gap. The germline V gene has CDR1 LNHDA and CDR2 SQIVND (reference sequence). CDR3 length: 13 residues. This sample is drawn from a study of graft-versus-host responses after intestinal transplantation. The clonotype originates from a human patient who received an intestinal transplant, so some T cells may come from the graft donor. The chain joins TRBV19 to TRBJ2-2; a possible D gene is TRBD1 (6 bases). This specimen was PBMCs, taken approximately 39 days after intestinal transplant. In nucleotides, the CDR3 is TGTGCCAGTACCCCGGACAGAACCGGGGAGCTGTTTTTT. This gives the protein CASTPDRTGELFF.